The T cell receptor beta chain under discussion was sequenced for a study of cytomegalovirus exposure and HLA in healthy donors. Study-level points and caveats: For presence/absence analyses, sequencing depth was assumed to be roughly uniform across donors.

V was pared by 4 bases and J by 3 bases, with 13 bases between. The V gene's germline CDR1 is SNHLY and CDR2 FYNNEI. CDR3 length: 15 residues. Remarks on this clone: What it binds is not known.

PCR was performed using 60 Vbeta and 13 Jbeta primers. Only in-frame clones appear in the TCRdb table, and some are missing; sequencing was by immunoSEQ multiplex PCR. The sample shows 110,000 to 150,000 clones, roughly 77% of them seen only once. The clonotype originates from a male donor in good health and CMV-seronegative. The chain couples TRBV2 to TRBJ2-1, with a possible D match to TRBD2 (5 bases). The sample taken for sequencing was PBMCs. CDR3 amino acids: CASSAGGSSYNEQFF. In DNA, the CDR3 is TGTGCCAGCAGTGCGGGCGGGTCCAGCTACAATGAGCAGTTCTTC. The full variable domain, with the rest looked up from reference TRBV2 and TRBJ2-1, is EPEVTQTPSHQVTQMGQEVILRCVPISNHLYFYWYRQILGQKVEFLVSFYNNEISEKSEIFDDQFSVERPDGSNFTLKIRSTKLEDSAMYFCASSAGGSSYNEQFFGPGTRLTVL.